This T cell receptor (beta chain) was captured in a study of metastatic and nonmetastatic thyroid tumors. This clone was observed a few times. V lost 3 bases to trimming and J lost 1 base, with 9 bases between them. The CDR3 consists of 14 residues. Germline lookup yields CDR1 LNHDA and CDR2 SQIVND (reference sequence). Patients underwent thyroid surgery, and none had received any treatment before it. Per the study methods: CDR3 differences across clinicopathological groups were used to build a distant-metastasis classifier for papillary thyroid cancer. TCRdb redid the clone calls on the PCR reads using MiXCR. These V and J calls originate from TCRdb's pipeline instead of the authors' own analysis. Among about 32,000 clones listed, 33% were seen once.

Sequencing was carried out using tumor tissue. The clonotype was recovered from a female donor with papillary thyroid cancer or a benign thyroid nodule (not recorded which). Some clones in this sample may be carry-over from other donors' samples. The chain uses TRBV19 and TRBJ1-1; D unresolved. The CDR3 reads CASSIEWENTEAFF. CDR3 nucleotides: TGTGCCAGTAGTATTGAATGGGAGAACACTGAAGCTTTCTTT.